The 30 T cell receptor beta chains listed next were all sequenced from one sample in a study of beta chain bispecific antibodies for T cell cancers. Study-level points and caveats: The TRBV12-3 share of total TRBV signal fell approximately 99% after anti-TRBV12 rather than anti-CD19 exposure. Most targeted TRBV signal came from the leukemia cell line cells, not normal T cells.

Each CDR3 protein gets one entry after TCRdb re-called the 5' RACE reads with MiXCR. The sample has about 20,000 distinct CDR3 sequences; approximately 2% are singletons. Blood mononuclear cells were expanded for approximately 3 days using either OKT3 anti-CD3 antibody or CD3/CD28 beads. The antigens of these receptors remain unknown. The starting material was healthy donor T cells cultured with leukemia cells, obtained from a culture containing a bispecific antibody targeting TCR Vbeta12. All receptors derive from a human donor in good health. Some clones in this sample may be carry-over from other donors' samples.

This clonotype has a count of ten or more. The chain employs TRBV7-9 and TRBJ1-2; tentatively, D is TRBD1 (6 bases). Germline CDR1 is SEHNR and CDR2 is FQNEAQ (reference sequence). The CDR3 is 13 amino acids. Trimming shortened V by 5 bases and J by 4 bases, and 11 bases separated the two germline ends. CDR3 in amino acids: CASSEQGAYGYTF. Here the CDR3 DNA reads TGTGCCAGCAGCGAACAGGGTGCCTATGGCTACACCTTC.

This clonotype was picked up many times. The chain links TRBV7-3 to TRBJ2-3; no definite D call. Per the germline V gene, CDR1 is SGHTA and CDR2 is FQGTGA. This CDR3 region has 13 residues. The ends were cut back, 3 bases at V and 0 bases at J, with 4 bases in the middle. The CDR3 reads CASSFHSTDTQYF. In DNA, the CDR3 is TGTGCCAGCAGCTTCCACAGCACAGATACGCAGTATTTT. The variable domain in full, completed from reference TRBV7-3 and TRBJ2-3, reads GAGVSQTPSNKVTEKGKYVELRCDPISGHTALYWYRQSLGQGPEFLIYFQGTGAADDSGLPNDRFFAVRPEGSVSTLKIQRTERGDSAVYLCASSFHSTDTQYFGPGTRLTVL.

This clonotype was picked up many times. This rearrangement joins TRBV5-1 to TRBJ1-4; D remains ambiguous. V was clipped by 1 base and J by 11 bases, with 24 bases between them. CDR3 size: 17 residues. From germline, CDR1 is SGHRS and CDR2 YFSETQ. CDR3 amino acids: CASSLSPGSPRDYKLFF. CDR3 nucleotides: TGCGCCAGCAGCTTGTCCCCCGGGTCTCCGCGGGATTACAAACTGTTTTTT.

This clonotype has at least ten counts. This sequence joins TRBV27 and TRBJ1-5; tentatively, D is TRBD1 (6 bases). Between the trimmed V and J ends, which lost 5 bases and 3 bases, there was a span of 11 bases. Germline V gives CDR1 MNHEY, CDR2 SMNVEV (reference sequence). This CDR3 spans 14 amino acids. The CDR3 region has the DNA TGTGCCAGCAGTACAGGGTATCCCAATCAGCCCCAGCATTTT. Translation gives CASSTGYPNQPQHF.

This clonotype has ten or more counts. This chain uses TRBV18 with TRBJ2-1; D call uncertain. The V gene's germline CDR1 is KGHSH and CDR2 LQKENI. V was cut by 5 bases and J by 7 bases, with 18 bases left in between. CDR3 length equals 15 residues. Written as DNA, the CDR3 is TGTGCCAGCTCAGGAGACAAACCCAACCGGAATGAGCAGTTCTTC. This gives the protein CASSGDKPNRNEQFF.

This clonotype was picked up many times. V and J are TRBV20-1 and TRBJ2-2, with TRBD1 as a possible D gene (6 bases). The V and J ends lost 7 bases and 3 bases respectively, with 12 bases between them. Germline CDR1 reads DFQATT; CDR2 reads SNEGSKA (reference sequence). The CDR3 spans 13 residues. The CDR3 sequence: CSVIHRDTGELFF. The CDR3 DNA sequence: TGCAGTGTCATACACAGGGACACCGGGGAGCTGTTTTTT.

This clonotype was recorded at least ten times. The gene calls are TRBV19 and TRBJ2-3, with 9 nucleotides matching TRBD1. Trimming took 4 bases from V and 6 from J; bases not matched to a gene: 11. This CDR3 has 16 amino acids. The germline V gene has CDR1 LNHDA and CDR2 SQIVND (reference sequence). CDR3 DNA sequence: TGTGCCAGTAGTAAACTCCCGGGACAGGGTGTGGATACGCAGTATTTT. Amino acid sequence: CASSKLPGQGVDTQYF. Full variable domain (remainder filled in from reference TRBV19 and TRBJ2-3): DGGITQSPKYLFRKEGQNVTLSCEQNLNHDAMYWYRQDPGQGLRLIYYSQIVNDFQKGDIAEGYSVSREKKESFPLTVTSAQKNPTAFYLCASSKLPGQGVDTQYFGPGTRLTVL.

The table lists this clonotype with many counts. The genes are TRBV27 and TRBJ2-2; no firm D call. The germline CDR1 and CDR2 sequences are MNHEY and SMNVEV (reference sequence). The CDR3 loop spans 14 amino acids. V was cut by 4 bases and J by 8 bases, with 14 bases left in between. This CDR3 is CASSSRIEVGELFF. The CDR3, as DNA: TGTGCCAGCAGTTCAAGAATAGAGGTTGGGGAGCTGTTTTTT.

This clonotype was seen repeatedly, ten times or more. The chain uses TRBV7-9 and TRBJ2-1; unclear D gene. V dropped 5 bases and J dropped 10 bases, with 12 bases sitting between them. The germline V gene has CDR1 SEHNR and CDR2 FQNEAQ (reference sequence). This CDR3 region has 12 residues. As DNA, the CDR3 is TGTGCCAGCAGCCTCAATGAGTTGGAGCAGTTCTTC. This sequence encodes CASSLNELEQFF.

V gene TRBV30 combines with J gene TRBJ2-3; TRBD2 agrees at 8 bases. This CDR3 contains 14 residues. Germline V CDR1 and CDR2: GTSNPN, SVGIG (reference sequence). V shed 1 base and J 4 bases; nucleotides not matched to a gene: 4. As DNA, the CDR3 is TGTGCCTGGAGTGGAAGCGGGGGACCAGATACGCAGTATTTT. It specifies CAWSGSGGPDTQYF.

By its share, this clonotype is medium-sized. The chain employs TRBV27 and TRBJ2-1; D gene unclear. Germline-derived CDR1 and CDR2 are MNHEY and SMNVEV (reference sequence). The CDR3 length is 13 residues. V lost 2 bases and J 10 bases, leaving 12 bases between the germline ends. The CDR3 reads CASSLLTPSEQFF. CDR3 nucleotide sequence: TGTGCCAGCAGTTTACTGACTCCCTCAGAGCAGTTCTTC.

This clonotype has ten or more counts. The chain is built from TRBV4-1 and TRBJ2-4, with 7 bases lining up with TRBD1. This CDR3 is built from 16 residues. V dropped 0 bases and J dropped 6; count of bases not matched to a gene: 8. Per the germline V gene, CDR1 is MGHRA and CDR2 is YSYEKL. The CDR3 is CASSQDEGQLLNIQYF. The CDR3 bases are TGCGCCAGCAGCCAAGATGAGGGACAGCTATTAAACATTCAGTACTTC.

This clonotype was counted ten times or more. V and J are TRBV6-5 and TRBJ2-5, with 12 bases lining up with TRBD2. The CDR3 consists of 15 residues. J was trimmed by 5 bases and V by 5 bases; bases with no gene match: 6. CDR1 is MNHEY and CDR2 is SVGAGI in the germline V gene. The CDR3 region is CASSPTSGGKETQYF. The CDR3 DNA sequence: TGTGCCAGCAGTCCGACTAGCGGGGGAAAGGAGACCCAGTACTTC.

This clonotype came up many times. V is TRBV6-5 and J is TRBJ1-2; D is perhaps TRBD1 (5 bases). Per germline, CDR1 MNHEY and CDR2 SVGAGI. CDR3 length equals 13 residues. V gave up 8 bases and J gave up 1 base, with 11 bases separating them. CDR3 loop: CASRRDGNYGYTF. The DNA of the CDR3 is TGTGCCAGCCGACGGGACGGTAACTATGGCTACACCTTC.

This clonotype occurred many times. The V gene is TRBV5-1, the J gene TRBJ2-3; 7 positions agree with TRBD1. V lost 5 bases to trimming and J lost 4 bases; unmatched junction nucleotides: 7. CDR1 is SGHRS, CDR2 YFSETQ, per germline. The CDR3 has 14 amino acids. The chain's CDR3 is CASRQDRFPDTQYF. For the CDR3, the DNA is TGCGCCAGCAGACAGGACAGGTTCCCAGATACGCAGTATTTT.

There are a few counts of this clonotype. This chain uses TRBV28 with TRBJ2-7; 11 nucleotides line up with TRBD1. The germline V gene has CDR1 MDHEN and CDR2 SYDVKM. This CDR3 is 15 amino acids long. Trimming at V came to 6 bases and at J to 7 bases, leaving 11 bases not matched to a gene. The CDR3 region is CASRSPGTGGKEQYF. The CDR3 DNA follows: TGTGCCAGCAGGTCACCCGGGACAGGGGGAAAAGAGCAGTACTTC. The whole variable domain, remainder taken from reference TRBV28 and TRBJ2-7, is DVKVTQSSRYLVKRTGEKVFLECVQDMDHENMFWYRQDPGLGLRLIYFSYDVKMKEKGDIPEGYSVSREKKERFSLILESASTNQTSMYLCASRSPGTGGKEQYFGPGTRLTVT.

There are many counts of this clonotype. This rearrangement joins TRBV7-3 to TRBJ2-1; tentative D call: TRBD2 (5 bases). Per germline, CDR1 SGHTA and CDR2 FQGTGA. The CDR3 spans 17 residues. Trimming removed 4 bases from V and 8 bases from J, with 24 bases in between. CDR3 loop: CASSSLSRRHGGDEQFF. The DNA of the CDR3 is TGTGCCAGCAGCTCGCTGTCCCGGCGGCATGGAGGCGATGAGCAGTTCTTC.

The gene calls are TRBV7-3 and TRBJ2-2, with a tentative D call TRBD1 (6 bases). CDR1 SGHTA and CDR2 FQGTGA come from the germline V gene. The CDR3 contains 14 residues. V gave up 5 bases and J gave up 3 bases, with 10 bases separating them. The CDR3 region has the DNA TGTGCCAGCAGCCCGGGACATTACACCGGGGAGCTGTTTTTT. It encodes CASSPGHYTGELFF.

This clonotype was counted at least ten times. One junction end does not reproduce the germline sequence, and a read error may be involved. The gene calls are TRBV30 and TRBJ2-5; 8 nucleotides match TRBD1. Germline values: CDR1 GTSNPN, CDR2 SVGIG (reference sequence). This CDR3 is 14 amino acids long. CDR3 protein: CAWVPSVSGTGPTF. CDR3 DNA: TGTGCCTGGGTCCCAAGCGTTTCTGGGACAGGACCGACCTTC. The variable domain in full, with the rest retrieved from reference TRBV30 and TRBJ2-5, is SQTIHQWPATLVQPVGSPLSLECTVEGTSNPNLYWYRQAAGRGLQLLFYSVGIGQISSEVPQNLSASRPQDRQFILSSKKLLLSDSGFYLCAWVPSVSGTGPTFGPGTRLLVL.

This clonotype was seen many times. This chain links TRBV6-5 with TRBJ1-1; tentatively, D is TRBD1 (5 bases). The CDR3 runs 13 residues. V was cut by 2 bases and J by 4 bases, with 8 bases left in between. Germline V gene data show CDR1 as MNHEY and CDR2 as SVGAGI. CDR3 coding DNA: TGTGCCAGCAGTTACGGGCAGGGCACTGAAGCTTTCTTT. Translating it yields CASSYGQGTEAFF.

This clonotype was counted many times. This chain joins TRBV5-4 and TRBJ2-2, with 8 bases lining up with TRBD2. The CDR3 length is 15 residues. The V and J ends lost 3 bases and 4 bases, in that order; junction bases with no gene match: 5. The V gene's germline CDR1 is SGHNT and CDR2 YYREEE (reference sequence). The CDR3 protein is CASSSMSGGTGELFF. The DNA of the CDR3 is TGTGCCAGCAGCTCAATGAGCGGGGGCACCGGGGAGCTGTTTTTT.

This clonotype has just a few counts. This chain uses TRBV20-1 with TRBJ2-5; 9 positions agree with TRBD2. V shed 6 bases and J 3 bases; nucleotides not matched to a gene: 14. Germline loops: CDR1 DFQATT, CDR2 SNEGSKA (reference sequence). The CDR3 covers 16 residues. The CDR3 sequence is CSAWGDSGGWKETQYF. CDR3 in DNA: TGCAGTGCGTGGGGGGATAGCGGGGGATGGAAAGAGACCCAGTACTTC.

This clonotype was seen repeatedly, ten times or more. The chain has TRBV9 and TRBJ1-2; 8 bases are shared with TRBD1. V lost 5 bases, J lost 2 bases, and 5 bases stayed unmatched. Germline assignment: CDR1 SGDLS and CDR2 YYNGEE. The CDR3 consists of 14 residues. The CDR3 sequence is CASSPGQANYGYTF. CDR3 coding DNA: TGTGCCAGCAGTCCGGGACAGGCCAACTATGGCTACACCTTC. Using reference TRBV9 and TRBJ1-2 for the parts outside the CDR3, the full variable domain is DSGVTQTPKHLITATGQRVTLRCSPRSGDLSVYWYQQSLDQGLQFLIQYYNGEERAKGNILERFSAQQFPDLHSELNLSSLELGDSALYFCASSPGQANYGYTFGSGTRLTVV.

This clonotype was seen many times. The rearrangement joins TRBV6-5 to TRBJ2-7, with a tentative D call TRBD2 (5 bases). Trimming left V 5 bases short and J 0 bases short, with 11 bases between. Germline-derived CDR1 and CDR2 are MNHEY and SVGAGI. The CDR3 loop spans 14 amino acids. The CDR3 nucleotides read TGTGCCAGCAGTCTCGACGGGGTCTCCTACGAGCAGTACTTC. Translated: CASSLDGVSYEQYF.

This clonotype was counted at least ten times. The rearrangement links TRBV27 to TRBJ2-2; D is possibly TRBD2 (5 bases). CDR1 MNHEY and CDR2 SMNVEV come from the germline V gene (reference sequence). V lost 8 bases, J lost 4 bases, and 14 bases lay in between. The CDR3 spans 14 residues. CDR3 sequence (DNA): TGTGCCAGCCGCGGGCACCTTAGCACCGGGGAGCTGTTTTTT. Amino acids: CASRGHLSTGELFF.

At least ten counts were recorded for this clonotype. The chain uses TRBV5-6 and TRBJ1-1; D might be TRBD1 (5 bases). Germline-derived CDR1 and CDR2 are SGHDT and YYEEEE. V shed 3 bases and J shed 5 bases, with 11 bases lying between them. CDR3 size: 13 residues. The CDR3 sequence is CASSYFQGTEAFF. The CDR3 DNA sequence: TGTGCCAGCAGCTATTTCCAGGGTACTGAAGCTTTCTTT.

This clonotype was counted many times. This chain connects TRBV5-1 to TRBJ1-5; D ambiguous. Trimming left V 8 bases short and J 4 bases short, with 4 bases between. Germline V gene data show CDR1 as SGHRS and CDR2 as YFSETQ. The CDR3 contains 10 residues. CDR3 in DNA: TGCGCCAGGACAAATCAGCCCCAGCATTTT. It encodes CARTNQPQHF.

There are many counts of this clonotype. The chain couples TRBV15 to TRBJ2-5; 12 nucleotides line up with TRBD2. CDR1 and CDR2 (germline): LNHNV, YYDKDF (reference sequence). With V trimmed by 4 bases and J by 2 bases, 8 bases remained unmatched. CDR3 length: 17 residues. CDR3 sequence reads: CATSTVETSGGQETQYF. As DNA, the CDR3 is TGTGCCACCAGCACCGTTGAGACTAGCGGGGGTCAAGAGACCCAGTACTTC.

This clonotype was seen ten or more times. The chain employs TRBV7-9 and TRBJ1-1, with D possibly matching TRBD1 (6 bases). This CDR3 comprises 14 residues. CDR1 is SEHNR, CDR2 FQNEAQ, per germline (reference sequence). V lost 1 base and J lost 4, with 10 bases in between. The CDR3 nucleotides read TGTGCCAGCAGCTTAGATAGGACAGTCACTGAAGCTTTCTTT. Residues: CASSLDRTVTEAFF. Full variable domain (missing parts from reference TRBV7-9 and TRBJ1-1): DTGVSQNPRHKITKRGQNVTFRCDPISEHNRLYWYRQTLGQGPEFLTYFQNEAQLEKSRLLSDRFSAERPKGSFSTLEIQRTEQGDSAMYLCASSLDRTVTEAFFGQGTRLTVV.

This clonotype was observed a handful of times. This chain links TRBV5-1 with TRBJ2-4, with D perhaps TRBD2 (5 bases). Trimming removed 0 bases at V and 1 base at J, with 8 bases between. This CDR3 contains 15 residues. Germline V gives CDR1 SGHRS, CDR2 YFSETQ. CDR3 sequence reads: CASSLGTGAKNIQYF. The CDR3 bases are TGCGCCAGCAGCTTGGGAACGGGGGCCAAAAACATTCAGTACTTC.